This T cell receptor beta chain was observed in a study of cytomegalovirus exposure and HLA in healthy donors. Study-level findings and limits: Earlier findings revealed that most TCR beta V segments proved productive either about 87% or about 30% of the time. TCR beta V- and J-gene trimming was later associated with a missense DCLRE1C variant. The authors enumerated over 150 TCR beta chains as linked to cytomegalovirus.

In the PCR, 60 Vbeta and 13 Jbeta primers were used. TCRdb's copy holds only in-frame clones and misses some; the assay was immunoSEQ multiplex PCR. Of 180,000 or so clones detected, roughly 76% appear once; the ten largest clones hold around 4.7%. Concerning this clone itself: Its cognate antigen is unknown. Because it lacks the conserved phenylalanine or tryptophan at the end, this CDR3 is likely a read error.

The sequenced material came from PBMCs. This sequence was found in a woman between 18 and 29 years old in good health and CMV-seropositive.

The CDR3 DNA sequence: TGCAGCATTGGACAGGGCCAAAACTATGGCTACACCCTC. This sequence encodes CSIGQGQNYGYTL. J is TRBJ1-2 and V is TRBV29-1; the match to TRBD1 covers 8 bases. The CDR3 is 13 residues long. CDR1 and CDR2 from the germline V gene are SQVTM and ANQGSEA. Germline trimming cut 8 bases from V and 2 bases from J; bases unmatched to any gene: 7.